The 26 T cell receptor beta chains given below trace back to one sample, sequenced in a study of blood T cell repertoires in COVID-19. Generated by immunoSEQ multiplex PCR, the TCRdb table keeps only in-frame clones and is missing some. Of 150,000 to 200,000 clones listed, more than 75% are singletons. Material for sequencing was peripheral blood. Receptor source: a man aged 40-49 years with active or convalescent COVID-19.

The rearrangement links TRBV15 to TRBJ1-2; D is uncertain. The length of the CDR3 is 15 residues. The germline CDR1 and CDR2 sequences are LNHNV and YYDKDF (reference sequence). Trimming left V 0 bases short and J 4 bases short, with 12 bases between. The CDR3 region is CATSRDRTSAYGYTF. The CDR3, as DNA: TGTGCCACCAGCAGAGATCGTACATCCGCCTATGGCTACACCTTC.

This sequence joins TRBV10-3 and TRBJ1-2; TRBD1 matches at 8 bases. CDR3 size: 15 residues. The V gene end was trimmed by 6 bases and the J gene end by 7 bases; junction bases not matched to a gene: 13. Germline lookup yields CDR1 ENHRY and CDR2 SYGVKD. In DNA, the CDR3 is TGTGCCATCAGGGACGCGAACCAGGGGGCGTCTGGCTACACCTTC. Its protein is CAIRDANQGASGYTF.

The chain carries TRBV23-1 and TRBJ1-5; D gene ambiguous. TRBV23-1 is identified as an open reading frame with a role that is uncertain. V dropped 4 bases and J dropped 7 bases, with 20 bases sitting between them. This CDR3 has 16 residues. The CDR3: CASSPPSVREGQPQHF. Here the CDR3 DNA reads TGCGCCAGCAGTCCCCCATCGGTCCGGGAGGGACAGCCCCAGCATTTT.

The CDR3 nucleotides read TGTGCCAGCAGCTCGAGTAGATGGTTGGGAGAACGGACGAACTATGGCTACACCTTC. Its protein product is CASSSSRWLGERTNYGYTF. The chain joins TRBV7-8 to TRBJ1-2; D is unclear. V shed 4 bases and J shed 2 bases, with 26 bases lying between them. Germline V gene sequence: CDR1 SGHVS, CDR2 FQNEAQ. This CDR3 region has 19 residues.

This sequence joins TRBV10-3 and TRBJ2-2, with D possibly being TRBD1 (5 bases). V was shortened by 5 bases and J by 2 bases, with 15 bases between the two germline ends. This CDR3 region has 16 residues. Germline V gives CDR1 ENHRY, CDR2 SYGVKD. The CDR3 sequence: CAISNRQNLNTGELFF. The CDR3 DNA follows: TGTGCCATCAGTAATAGACAGAACCTTAACACCGGGGAGCTGTTTTTT.

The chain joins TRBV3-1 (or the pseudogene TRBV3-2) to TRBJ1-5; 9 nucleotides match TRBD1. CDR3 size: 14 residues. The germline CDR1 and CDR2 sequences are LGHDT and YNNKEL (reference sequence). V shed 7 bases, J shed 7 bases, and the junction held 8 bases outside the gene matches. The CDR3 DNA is TGTGCCAGCACACCGGGACAGGGCGTACAGCCCCAGCATTTT. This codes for CASTPGQGVQPQHF.

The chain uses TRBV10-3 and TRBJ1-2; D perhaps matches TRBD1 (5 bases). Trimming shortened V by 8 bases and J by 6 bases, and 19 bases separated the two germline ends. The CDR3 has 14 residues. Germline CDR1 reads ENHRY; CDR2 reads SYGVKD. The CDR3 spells CAIGDDSNFNGYTF. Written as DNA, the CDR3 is TGTGCCATCGGGGATGACAGTAACTTTAATGGCTACACCTTC.

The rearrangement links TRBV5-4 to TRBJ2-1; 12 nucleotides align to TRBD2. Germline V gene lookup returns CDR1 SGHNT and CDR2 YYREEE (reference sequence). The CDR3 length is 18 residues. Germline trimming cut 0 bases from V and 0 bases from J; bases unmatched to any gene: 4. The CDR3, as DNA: TGTGCCAGCAGCTTGGCACTAGCGGGGGGAAGCTCCTACAATGAGCAGTTCTTC. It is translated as CASSLALAGGSSYNEQFF.

The CDR3 protein is CASSLGQLNTGELFF. CDR3 in DNA: TGTGCCAGCAGCCTGGGACAGCTAAACACCGGGGAGCTGTTTTTT. The rearrangement joins TRBV28 to TRBJ2-2; TRBD1 matches 7 bases. CDR1 and CDR2 from the germline V gene are MDHEN and SYDVKM. The CDR3 loop spans 15 amino acids. With 6 bases clipped from V and 2 bases from J, the junction kept 6 bases outside the gene matches.

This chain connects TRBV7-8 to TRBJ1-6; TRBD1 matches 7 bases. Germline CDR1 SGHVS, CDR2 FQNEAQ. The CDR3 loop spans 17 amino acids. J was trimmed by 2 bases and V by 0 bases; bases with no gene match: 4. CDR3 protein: CASSLALTGAYNSPLHF. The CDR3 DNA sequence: TGTGCCAGCAGCTTAGCCCTCACAGGGGCCTATAATTCACCCCTCCACTTT.

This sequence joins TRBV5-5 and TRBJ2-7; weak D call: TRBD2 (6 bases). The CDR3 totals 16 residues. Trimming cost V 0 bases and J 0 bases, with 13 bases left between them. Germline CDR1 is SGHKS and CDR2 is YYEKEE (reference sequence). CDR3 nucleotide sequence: TGTGCCAGCAGCTTGGTGCAGGGCGGGAACTCCTACGAGCAGTACTTC. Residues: CASSLVQGGNSYEQYF.

The CDR3 sequence is CASSRTSGDLSEQYF. DNA of the CDR3: TGTGCCAGCAGCCGGACTAGCGGGGATCTGTCGGAGCAGTACTTC. The genes are TRBV5-8 and TRBJ2-7, with 12 bases fitting TRBD2. This CDR3 is built from 15 residues. The trim removed 4 bases at V and 7 bases at J, leaving 9 bases unmatched. CDR1 SGHTS and CDR2 YDEGEE come from the germline V gene.

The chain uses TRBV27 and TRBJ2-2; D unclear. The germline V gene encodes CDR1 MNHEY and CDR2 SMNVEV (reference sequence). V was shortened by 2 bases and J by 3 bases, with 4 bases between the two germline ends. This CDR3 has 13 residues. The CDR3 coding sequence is TGTGCCAGCAGTTTACCCTACACCGGGGAGCTGTTTTTT. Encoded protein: CASSLPYTGELFF.

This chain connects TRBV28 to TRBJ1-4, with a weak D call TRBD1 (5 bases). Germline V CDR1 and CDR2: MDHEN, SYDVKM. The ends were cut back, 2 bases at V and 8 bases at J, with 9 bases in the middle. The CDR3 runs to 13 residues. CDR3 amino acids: CASSLRGREKLFF. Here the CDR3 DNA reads TGTGCCAGCAGTTTACGGGGGAGGGAAAAACTGTTTTTT.

The CDR3: CASSVEGGEAFF. The DNA of the CDR3 is TGTGCCAGCAGTGTTGAAGGGGGAGAAGCTTTCTTT. This chain connects TRBV12-3 or TRBV12-4 to TRBJ1-1, with a tentative D call TRBD1 (6 bases). V shed 5 bases and J shed 8 bases, with 12 bases lying between them. The CDR3 is 12 residues long.

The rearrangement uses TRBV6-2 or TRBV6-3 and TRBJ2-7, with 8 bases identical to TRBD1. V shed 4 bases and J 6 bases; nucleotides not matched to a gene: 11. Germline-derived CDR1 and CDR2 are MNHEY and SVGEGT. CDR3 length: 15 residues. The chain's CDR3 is CASSSGADRAGEQYF. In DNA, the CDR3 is TGTGCCAGCAGTTCGGGGGCGGACAGGGCGGGCGAGCAGTACTTC.

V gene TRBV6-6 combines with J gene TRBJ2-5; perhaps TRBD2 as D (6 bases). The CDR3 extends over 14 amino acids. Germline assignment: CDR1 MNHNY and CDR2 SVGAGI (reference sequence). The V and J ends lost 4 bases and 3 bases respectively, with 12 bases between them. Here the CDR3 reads CASSWRDLKETQYF. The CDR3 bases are TGTGCCAGCAGTTGGAGGGACTTGAAAGAGACCCAGTACTTC.

The CDR3 DNA reads as TGTGCCAGCTCACCTCCGCTCAGGGGGGCGAACACTGAAGCTTTCTTT. This encodes CASSPPLRGANTEAFF. This chain connects TRBV18 to TRBJ1-1; the match to TRBD1 covers 7 bases. Per germline, CDR1 KGHSH and CDR2 LQKENI. Losses at the gene ends were 3 bases for V and 1 base for J; bases not matched to a gene: 8. The CDR3 runs 16 residues.

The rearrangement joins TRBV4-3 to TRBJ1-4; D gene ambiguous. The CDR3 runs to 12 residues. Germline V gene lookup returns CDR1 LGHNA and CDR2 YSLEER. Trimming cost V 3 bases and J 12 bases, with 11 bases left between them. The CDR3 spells CASSQVREELFF. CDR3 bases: TGCGCCAGCAGCCAGGTACGGGAGGAACTGTTTTTT.

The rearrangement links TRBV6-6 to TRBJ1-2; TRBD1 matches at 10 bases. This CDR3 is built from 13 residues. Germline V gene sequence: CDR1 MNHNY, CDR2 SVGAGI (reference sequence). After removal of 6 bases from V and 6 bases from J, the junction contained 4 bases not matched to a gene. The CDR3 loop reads CASSRDRGDGYTF. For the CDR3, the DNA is TGTGCCAGCAGCCGGGACAGGGGAGATGGCTACACCTTC.

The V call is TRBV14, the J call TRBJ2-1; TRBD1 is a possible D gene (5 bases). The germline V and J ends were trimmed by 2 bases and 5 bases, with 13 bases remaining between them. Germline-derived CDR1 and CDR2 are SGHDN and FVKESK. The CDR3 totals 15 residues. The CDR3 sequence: CASSQLVGRDNEQFF. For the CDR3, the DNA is TGTGCCAGCAGCCAATTGGTCGGCAGGGACAATGAGCAGTTCTTC.

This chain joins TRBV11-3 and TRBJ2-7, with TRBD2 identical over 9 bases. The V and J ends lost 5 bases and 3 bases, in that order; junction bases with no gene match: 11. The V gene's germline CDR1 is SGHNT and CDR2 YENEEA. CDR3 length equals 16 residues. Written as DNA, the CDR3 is TGTGCCAGCAGCGCAGACGGGACTAGCCACGTCTACGAGCAGTACTTC. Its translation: CASSADGTSHVYEQYF.

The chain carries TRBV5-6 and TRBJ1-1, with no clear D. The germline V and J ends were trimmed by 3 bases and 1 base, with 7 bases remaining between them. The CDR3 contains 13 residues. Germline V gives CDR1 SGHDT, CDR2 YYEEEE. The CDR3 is CASSWAANTEAFF. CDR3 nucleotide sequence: TGTGCCAGCAGCTGGGCAGCGAACACTGAAGCTTTCTTT.

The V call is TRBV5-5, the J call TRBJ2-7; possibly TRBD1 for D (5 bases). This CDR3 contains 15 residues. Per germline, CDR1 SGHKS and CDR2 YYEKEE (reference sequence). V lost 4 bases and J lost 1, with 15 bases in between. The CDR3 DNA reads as TGTGCCAGCAGCCAACAGGCGTCCAGATCCTACGAGCAGTACTTC. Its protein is CASSQQASRSYEQYF.

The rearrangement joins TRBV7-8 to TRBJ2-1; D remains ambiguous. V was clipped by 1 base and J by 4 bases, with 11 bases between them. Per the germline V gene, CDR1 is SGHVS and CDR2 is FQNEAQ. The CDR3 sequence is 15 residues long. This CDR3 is CASSLGSLEYNEQFF. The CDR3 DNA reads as TGTGCCAGCAGCTTAGGAAGCCTGGAGTACAATGAGCAGTTCTTC.

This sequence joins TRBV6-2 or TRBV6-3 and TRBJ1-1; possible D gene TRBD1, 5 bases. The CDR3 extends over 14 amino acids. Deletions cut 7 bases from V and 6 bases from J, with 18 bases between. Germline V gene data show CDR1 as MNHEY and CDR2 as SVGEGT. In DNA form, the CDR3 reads TGTGCCAGCACCCCCCTCACCCTAGGGGCTGAAGCTTTCTTT. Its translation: CASTPLTLGAEAFF.